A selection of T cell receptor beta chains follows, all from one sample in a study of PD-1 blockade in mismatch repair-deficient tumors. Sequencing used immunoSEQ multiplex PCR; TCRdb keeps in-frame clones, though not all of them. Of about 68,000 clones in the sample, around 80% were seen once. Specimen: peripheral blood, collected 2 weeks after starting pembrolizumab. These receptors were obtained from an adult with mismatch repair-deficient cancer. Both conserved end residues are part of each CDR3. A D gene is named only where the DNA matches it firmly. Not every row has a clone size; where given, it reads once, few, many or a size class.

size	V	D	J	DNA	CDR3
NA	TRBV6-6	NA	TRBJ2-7	TGTGCCAGCAGTTACTCTGGGGAGTACGAGCAGTACTTC	CASSYSGEYEQYF
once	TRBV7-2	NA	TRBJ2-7	TGTGCCAGCAGCTTAGGACAGGAGAGCTCCTACGAGCAGTACTTC	CASSLGQESSYEQYF
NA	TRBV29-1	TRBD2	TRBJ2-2	TGCAGCGTTGAAGGACCGGGACTAGCGGGAGGGACCGGGGAGCTGTTTTTT	CSVEGPGLAGGTGELFF
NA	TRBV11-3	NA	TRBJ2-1	TGTGCCAGCAGCCGGGTGGGGAATACGGCTGAGCAGTTCTTC	CASSRVGNTAEQFF
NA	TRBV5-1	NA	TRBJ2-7	TGCGCCAGCAGCTTACGGACAGACTACGAGCAGTACTTC	CASSLRTDYEQYF
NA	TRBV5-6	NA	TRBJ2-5	TGTGCCAGCAGCCGACGAACAGGGTCCCGGGAGACCCAGTACTTC	CASSRRTGSRETQYF
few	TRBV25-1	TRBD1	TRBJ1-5	TGTGCCAGCAGGGGACAGAATAATCAGCCCCAGCATTTT	CASRGQNNQPQHF
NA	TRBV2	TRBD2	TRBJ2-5	TGTGCCAGCAGTGGGAGCGGGGCGAAACAAGAGACCCAGTACTTC	CASSGSGAKQETQYF
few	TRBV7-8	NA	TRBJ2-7	TGTGCCAGCAGAGAAAGGACAGAATCCTCCTACGAGCAGTACTTC	CASRERTESSYEQYF
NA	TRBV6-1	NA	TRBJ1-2	TGTGCCAGCAGTGAAGAGTTACAGGGTCGTGGCTACACCTTC	CASSEELQGRGYTF
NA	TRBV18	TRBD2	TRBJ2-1	TGTGCCAGCTCACCACCCGCGGGAGGGCCAGGTGAGCAGTTCTTC	CASSPPAGGPGEQFF
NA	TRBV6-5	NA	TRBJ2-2	TGTGCCAGCAGTTCGGGGCAGAGCCGGGCCGGGGAGCTGTTTTTT	CASSSGQSRAGELFF
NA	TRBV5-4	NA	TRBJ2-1	TGTGCCAGCATCCCTCAGGGCTCCTACAATGAGCAGTTCTTC	CASIPQGSYNEQFF
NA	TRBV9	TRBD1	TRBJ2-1	TGTGCCAGCAGCGACAGGGGGAGGAATGAGCAGTTCTTC	CASSDRGRNEQFF
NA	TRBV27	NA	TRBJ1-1	TGTGCCAGCAGTTGGGGGAGTGGCACTGAAGCTTTCTTT	CASSWGSGTEAFF
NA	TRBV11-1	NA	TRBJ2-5	TGTGCCAGCAGCTCAGGAGGAGGCCGCGGGGAGACCCAGTACTTC	CASSSGGGRGETQYF
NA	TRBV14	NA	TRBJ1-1	TGTGCCAGCAGCCAAGAAGGGATACGGGACACTGAAGCTTTCTTT	CASSQEGIRDTEAFF
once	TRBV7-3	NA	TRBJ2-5	TGTGCCAGCAGCTTATACCCGGCGTGGGACGCAGAGACCCAGTACTTC	CASSLYPAWDAETQYF
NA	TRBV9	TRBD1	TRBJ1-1	TGTGCCAGCAGCGTAGGACAGGGCCTAAGCACTGAAGCTTTCTTT	CASSVGQGLSTEAFF
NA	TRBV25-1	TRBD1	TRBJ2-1	TGTGCCAGCAGAGGGACAGTTGCAAATGAGCAGTTCTTC	CASRGTVANEQFF
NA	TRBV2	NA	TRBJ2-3	TGTGCCAGCAGTGGAGCTAGCACAGATACGCAGTATTTT	CASSGASTDTQYF
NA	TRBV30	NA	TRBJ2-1	TGTGCCTGGAGTCAGGGTTCCCCCTACAATGAGCAGTTCTTC	CAWSQGSPYNEQFF
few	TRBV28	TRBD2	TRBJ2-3	TGTGCCAGCACCCTTCAAGCGGGGGGGGAAGCAGATACGCAGTATTTT	CASTLQAGGEADTQYF
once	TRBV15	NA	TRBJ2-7	TGTGCCACCAGCAGAGGGTACGGATCCACGGCCGAGCAGTACTTC	CATSRGYGSTAEQYF
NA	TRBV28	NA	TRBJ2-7	TGTGCCAGCAGTCCTTTGACGGAAGGCTCCTACGAGCAGTACTTC	CASSPLTEGSYEQYF
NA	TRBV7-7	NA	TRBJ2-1	TGTGCTAGCAGCTTAGGGGTAGCGAACTATGAGCAGTTCTTC	CASSLGVANYEQFF
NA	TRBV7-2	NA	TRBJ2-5	TGTGCCAGCAGCTTAGGGGGCCTAGGGGAGACCCAGTACTTC	CASSLGGLGETQYF
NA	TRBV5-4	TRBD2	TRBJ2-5	TGCGCCAGCAGCCAGGGACTTGTATGGCGGGAGGAGAGACAAGAGACCCAGTACTTC	CASSQGLVWREERQETQYF
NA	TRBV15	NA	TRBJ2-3	TGTGCCACCACTGGGGGTCGAACCACAGATACGCAGTATTTT	CATTGGRTTDTQYF
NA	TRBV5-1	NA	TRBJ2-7	TGCGCCAGCAGCTTGTACGGGAGCGGAACCTACGAGCAGTACTTC	CASSLYGSGTYEQYF
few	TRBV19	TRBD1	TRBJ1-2	TGTGCCACTACAGGGGGCGCGCGATACTATGGCTACACCTTC	CATTGGARYYGYTF
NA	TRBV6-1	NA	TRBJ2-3	TGTGCCAGCAGTGGAGGGCAGGGCAGGGCAAGCACAGATACGCAGTATTTT	CASSGGQGRASTDTQYF
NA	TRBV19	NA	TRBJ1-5	TGTGCCAGTAGTATAGACACAGGGTGGGAACAGCCCCAGCATTTT	CASSIDTGWEQPQHF
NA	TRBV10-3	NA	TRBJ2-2	TGTGCCATCAAGAGCGGAGACTCGGATGAGCTGTTTTTT	CAIKSGDSDELFF
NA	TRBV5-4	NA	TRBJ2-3	TGTGCCAGCAGCTTGGGGGTTGGGGGGCGCACAGATACGCAGTATTTT	CASSLGVGGRTDTQYF
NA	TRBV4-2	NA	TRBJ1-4	TGTGCCAGCAGCCAAGATTTTGGGGGGGCTACAACTAATGAAAAACTGTTTTTT	CASSQDFGGATTNEKLFF
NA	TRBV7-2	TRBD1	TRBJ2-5	TGTGCCAGCGGGGGACAGGGGTACGAGACCCAGTACTTC	CASGGQGYETQYF
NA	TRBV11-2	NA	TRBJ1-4	TGTGCCAGCAGCTCTCTCGGGAAGCGGGATGAAAAACTGTTTTTT	CASSSLGKRDEKLFF